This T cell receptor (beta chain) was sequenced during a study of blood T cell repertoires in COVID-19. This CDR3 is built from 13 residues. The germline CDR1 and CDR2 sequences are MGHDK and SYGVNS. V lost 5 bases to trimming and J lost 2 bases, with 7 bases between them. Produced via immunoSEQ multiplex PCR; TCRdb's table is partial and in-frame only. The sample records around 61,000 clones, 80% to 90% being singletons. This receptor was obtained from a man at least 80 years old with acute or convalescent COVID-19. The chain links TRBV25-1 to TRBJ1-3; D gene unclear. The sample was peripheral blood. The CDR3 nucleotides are TGTGCCAGCAGTCGGTTCGCTGGAAACACCATATATTTT. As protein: CASSRFAGNTIYF.